A single T cell receptor (beta chain) is shown here with its context. Its antigen is not identified. This sample stems from a study of T cells in localized non-small cell lung cancer. Study observations and caveats: Tumor showed lower T cell clonality than uninvolved adjacent lung, where it was highest. Appearance in adjacent lung was seen for a median 57 of the top 100 tumor clones.

Data came from immunoSEQ multiplex PCR; TCRdb stores just in-frame clones and leaves some out. The repertoire has fewer than 100,000 clones, around 84% of them found once; the top ten carry 8% to 10%. Trimming cost V 5 bases and J 0 bases; bases outside gene matches: 5. Germline lookup yields CDR1 GTSNPN and CDR2 SVGIG (reference sequence). The CDR3 covers 14 residues. This clonotype was obtained from a female donor of 60 years or more with stage I lung adenocarcinoma. Sample: peripheral blood, taken before any cancer treatment. The V and J genes are TRBV30 and TRBJ1-1; TRBD1 agrees at 8 bases. CDR3 region: CAWLQGVVNTEAFF. In nucleotides, the CDR3 is TGTGCCTGGCTACAGGGGGTTGTGAACACTGAAGCTTTCTTT.